This T cell receptor beta chain was identified during a study of blood T cells in healthy people across ages. Overall study results and limits: Older age coincided with a roughly linear decline in TCR beta diversity per million T cells.

The germline V gene has CDR1 DFQATT and CDR2 SNEGSKA (reference sequence). The CDR3 is made up of 14 amino acids. The V and J ends lost 6 bases and 6 bases respectively, with 19 bases between them. The use of a sample-barcoded 5' primer and a J-beta primer mix characterized a second PCR of about 7 to 12 cycles. In TCRdb, the 5' RACE reads were re-called with MiXCR into one record per CDR3 protein. Counted here are more than 900,000 distinct CDR3 sequences, 29% occurring once; the ten biggest clones make up around 9.6%. To note about this clonotype: The antigen is not known. The CDR3 ends on some other residue instead of the conserved phenylalanine or tryptophan, so this is likely a read error.

The data also belong to a second study, concerning T cells of mothers and their children.

The sequence was collected from a woman in her thirties or forties in good health. The sample comprised blood. J is TRBJ2-3 and V is TRBV20-1; TRBD1 is a possible D gene (5 bases). The CDR3 coding sequence is TGCAGTGCCGATAAGGGGTACCTCGTGGATACGCAGTATGTT. Residues: CSADKGYLVDTQYV.